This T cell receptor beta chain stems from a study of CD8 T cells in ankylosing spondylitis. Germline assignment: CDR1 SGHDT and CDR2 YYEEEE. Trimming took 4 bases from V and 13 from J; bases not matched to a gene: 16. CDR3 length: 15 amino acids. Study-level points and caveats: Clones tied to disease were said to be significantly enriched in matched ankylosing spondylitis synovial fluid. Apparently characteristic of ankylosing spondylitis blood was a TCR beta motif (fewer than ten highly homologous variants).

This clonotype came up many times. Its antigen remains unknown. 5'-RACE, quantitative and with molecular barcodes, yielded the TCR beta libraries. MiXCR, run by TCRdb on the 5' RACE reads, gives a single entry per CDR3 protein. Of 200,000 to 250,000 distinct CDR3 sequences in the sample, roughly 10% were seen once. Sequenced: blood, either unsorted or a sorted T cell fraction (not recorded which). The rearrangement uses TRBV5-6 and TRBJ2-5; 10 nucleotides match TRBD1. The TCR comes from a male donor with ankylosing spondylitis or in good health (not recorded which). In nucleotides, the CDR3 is TGTGCCAGCAGCCCGACGGACAGGGGGGGCCCGACTTGGTACTTC. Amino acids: CASSPTDRGGPTWYF.